This T cell receptor beta chain is drawn from a study of neoadjuvant anti-PD-1 for oral cavity cancer. The protocol was immunoSEQ multiplex PCR, while the TCRdb copy is restricted to in-frame clones and leaves out a portion. The sample has 75,000 to 100,000 clones, under 90% seen once. Germline CDR1 SGHNT, CDR2 YYREEE (reference sequence). The V end was cut by 0 bases, the J end by 1 base, with 4 bases between. This CDR3 has 13 amino acids. Sequencing used PBMCs, obtained before nivolumab (anti-PD-1) treatment. The chain combines TRBV5-4 with TRBJ1-1; no definite D call. This clonotype originated in a person aged 40 to 85 with oral cavity squamous cell carcinoma. This CDR3 is CASSLEPNTEAFF. In nucleotides, the CDR3 is TGTGCCAGCAGCTTGGAACCGAACACTGAAGCTTTCTTT.